The present T cell receptor beta chain was sequenced within a study of blood T cell repertoires in COVID-19. V lost 5 bases to trimming and J lost 9 bases, with 22 bases between them. Germline V gene lookup returns CDR1 KGHDR and CDR2 SFDVKD. The CDR3 contains 16 residues. Libraries were prepared by immunoSEQ multiplex PCR; TCRdb keeps only in-frame clonotypes and omits some of them. In the table there are about 250,000 clones, around 83% of which are singletons. This receptor was obtained from an elderly man with acute or convalescent COVID-19. The specimen was peripheral blood. The gene calls are TRBV24-1 and TRBJ1-3; D not resolved. The CDR3 is CATSGAEPNAGGTIYF. The CDR3 DNA is TGTGCCACCAGTGGGGCAGAGCCGAACGCTGGTGGCACCATATATTTT.